One sample yielded the 21 T cell receptor beta chains listed below, sequenced in a study of T cells in localized non-small cell lung cancer. The repertoire was sequenced with immunoSEQ multiplex PCR; TCRdb's copy has only in-frame clones and lacks some. The sample records more than 100,000 clones, around 92% being singletons. The sequences come from peripheral blood, collected before any cancer treatment. These TCRs come from a female donor over 55 with stage I lung adenocarcinoma.

This rearrangement joins TRBV28 to TRBJ2-1, with TRBD2 matching 12 bases. Germline assignment: CDR1 MDHEN and CDR2 SYDVKM. Germline trimming cut 4 bases from V and 9 bases from J; bases unmatched to any gene: 7. The CDR3 covers 15 residues. CDR3 loop: CASSSSGRGRTEQFF. CDR3 nucleotide sequence: TGTGCCAGCAGTTCTAGCGGGAGGGGGAGGACTGAGCAGTTCTTC.

This chain uses TRBV4-2 with TRBJ2-1; the D is unclear. From germline, CDR1 is LGHNA and CDR2 YNFKEQ. Trimming cost V 1 base and J 8 bases, with 12 bases left between them. The CDR3 consists of 14 residues. CDR3 protein: CASSQVKNRDEQFF. The CDR3, as DNA: TGTGCCAGCAGCCAAGTTAAAAATCGGGATGAGCAGTTCTTC.

The V and J genes are TRBV30 and TRBJ1-2, with 7 bases lining up with TRBD1. The CDR3 consists of 12 residues. Losses at the gene ends were 7 bases for V and 3 bases for J; bases not matched to a gene: 5. The germline V gene encodes CDR1 GTSNPN and CDR2 SVGIG (reference sequence). The DNA for the CDR3 is TGTGCCTCTCAGGACAGGTACTATGGCTACACCTTC. As protein: CASQDRYYGYTF.

Comments on this clone: The sample has other DNA sequences that encode this CDR3 too. This rearrangement joins TRBV6-4 to TRBJ2-3, with 11 nucleotides matching TRBD2. Germline trimming cut 6 bases from V and 0 bases from J; bases unmatched to any gene: 2. CDR3 length: 15 amino acids. The V gene's germline CDR1 is MRHNA and CDR2 SNTAGT. DNA of the CDR3: TGTGCCAGCAGCCGGACTAGCGGGAGCACAGATACGCAGTATTTT. It specifies CASSRTSGSTDTQYF.

The V and J genes are TRBV28 and TRBJ2-1; tentatively, D is TRBD1 (6 bases). The V and J ends lost 6 bases and 1 base respectively, with 13 bases between them. CDR1 and CDR2 from the germline V gene are MDHEN and SYDVKM. The CDR3 length is 15 residues. The CDR3 spells CASSPDSRSYNEQFF. The DNA of the CDR3 is TGTGCCAGCAGCCCGGACAGTCGGTCCTACAATGAGCAGTTCTTC. The full variable domain, with the rest looked up from reference TRBV28 and TRBJ2-1, is DVKVTQSSRYLVKRTGEKVFLECVQDMDHENMFWYRQDPGLGLRLIYFSYDVKMKEKGDIPEGYSVSREKKERFSLILESASTNQTSMYLCASSPDSRSYNEQFFGPGTRLTVL.

The V call is TRBV5-1, the J call TRBJ2-1, with 9 bases matching TRBD2. CDR1 and CDR2 (germline): SGHRS, YFSETQ. CDR3 size: 15 residues. V dropped 4 bases and J dropped 0; count of bases not matched to a gene: 2. CDR3 sequence reads: CASSPLAGSYNEQFF. CDR3 nucleotide sequence: TGCGCCAGCAGCCCACTAGCGGGCTCCTACAATGAGCAGTTCTTC.

This clone was found a few times. This chain joins TRBV29-1 and TRBJ1-2; D is uncertain. CDR1 and CDR2 from the germline V gene are SQVTM and ANQGSEA. V was cut by 4 bases and J by 5 bases, with 14 bases left in between. The CDR3 totals 13 residues. CDR3 DNA sequence: TGCAGCGTTGGTCCAGAGGGAAGGTATGGCTACACCTTC. Its protein product is CSVGPEGRYGYTF.

This chain uses TRBV10-2 with TRBJ2-7; D is uncertain. The CDR3 sequence is 15 residues long. Trimming removed 3 bases at V and 1 base at J, with 13 bases between. The V gene's germline CDR1 is WSHSY and CDR2 SAAADI. The CDR3: CASSEPSVVSYEQYF. CDR3 DNA: TGCGCCAGCAGTGAACCGTCAGTAGTGTCCTACGAGCAGTACTTC.

The V gene is TRBV7-2, the J gene TRBJ2-3; D is possibly TRBD2 (5 bases). Trimming pared 4 bases from V and 2 bases from J, leaving 13 bases between. CDR1 and CDR2 from the germline V gene are SGHTA and FQGNSA. This CDR3 is 15 amino acids long. In DNA, the CDR3 is TGTGCCAGCAGCTCGCTGAGCGGAGCCACAGATACGCAGTATTTT. Translating it yields CASSSLSGATDTQYF.

The rearrangement joins TRBV7-2 to TRBJ1-5, with a tentative D call TRBD1 (6 bases). V dropped 4 bases and J dropped 2 bases, with 18 bases sitting between them. CDR3 length equals 17 residues. The germline V gene encodes CDR1 SGHTA and CDR2 FQGNSA. CDR3 sequence (DNA): TGTGCCAGCAGCTATAGGAGAGGGGGTATTGGCAATCAGCCCCAGCATTTT. Protein sequence: CASSYRRGGIGNQPQHF.

This clone was observed a few times. The V gene is TRBV6-1, the J gene TRBJ2-2; 7 bases map to TRBD2. There are 15 residues in the CDR3. J lost 5 bases, V lost 7 bases, and 10 bases had no gene match. CDR1 is MNHNS, CDR2 SASEGT, per germline. The CDR3 sequence is CASIRGRAGTGELFF. The DNA for the CDR3 is TGTGCCAGCATCCGAGGGAGGGCGGGGACCGGGGAGCTGTTTTTT.

V and J are TRBV28 and TRBJ2-3; 8 bases align to TRBD2. Germline lookup yields CDR1 MDHEN and CDR2 SYDVKM. Trimming cost V 4 bases and J 2 bases; bases outside gene matches: 5. The CDR3 length is 15 residues. CDR3 DNA sequence: TGTGCCAGCAGTTGGGGTAGCGGGAACACAGATACGCAGTATTTT. This translates into CASSWGSGNTDTQYF.

The J gene is TRBJ1-1, the V gene TRBV29-1; D gene ambiguous. The germline V gene encodes CDR1 SQVTM and CDR2 ANQGSEA. V was cut by 7 bases and J by 5 bases, with 14 bases left in between. CDR3 length: 12 amino acids. DNA for the CDR3: TGCAGCGCTGCACTTCTACATACTGAAGCTTTCTTT. Translation: CSAALLHTEAFF.

The rearrangement joins TRBV5-4 to TRBJ2-1, with D possibly being TRBD1 or TRBD2 (5 bases each). The CDR3 sequence is 15 residues long. The V and J ends lost 4 bases and 4 bases respectively, with 15 bases between them. Germline assignment: CDR1 SGHNT and CDR2 YYREEE (reference sequence). The CDR3 nucleotides are TGTGCCAGCAGCCTCTCCGGGGCCGGGTACAATGAGCAGTTCTTC. It yields the protein CASSLSGAGYNEQFF.

The rearrangement uses TRBV4-1 and TRBJ1-3; D not certain. Germline assignment: CDR1 MGHRA and CDR2 YSYEKL. The germline V and J ends were trimmed by 2 bases and 2 bases, with 10 bases remaining between them. This CDR3 is 15 amino acids long. Here the CDR3 reads CASSQHLDPGNTIYF. The CDR3, as DNA: TGCGCCAGCAGCCAACACCTAGACCCTGGAAACACCATATATTTT.

The rearrangement uses TRBV6-4 and TRBJ2-1; 10 bases are a match to TRBD2. The CDR3 has 16 amino acids. Looked up from germline, CDR1 is MRHNA and CDR2 is SNTAGT. Unmatched junction bases numbered 9, after V lost 5 bases and J lost 5 bases. CDR3 nucleotide sequence: TGTGCCAGCAGTAAACCATCACTAGCGGGGCACAATGAGCAGTTCTTC. It translates to CASSKPSLAGHNEQFF.

Only a few counts were recorded for this clone. This chain uses TRBV18 with TRBJ2-7; D gene unclear. The CDR3 extends over 14 amino acids. CDR1 KGHSH and CDR2 LQKENI come from the germline V gene. V was pared by 4 bases and J by 0 bases, with 10 bases between. The CDR3 loop reads CASSRLDSSYEQYF. In nucleotides, the CDR3 is TGTGCCAGCTCACGACTCGATAGCTCCTACGAGCAGTACTTC.

The J gene is TRBJ2-7, the V gene TRBV5-6, with 11 bases lining up with TRBD2. CDR1 SGHDT and CDR2 YYEEEE come from the germline V gene. V was pared by 4 bases and J by 4 bases, with 4 bases of the junction left unmatched. The CDR3 spans 14 residues. CDR3: CASSRGTSGYEQYF. The CDR3 DNA reads TGTGCCAGCAGCAGAGGGACTAGCGGTTACGAGCAGTACTTC. The full variable domain, rest sourced from reference TRBV5-6 and TRBJ2-7, is DAGVTQSPTHLIKTRGQQVTLRCSPKSGHDTVSWYQQALGQGPQFIFQYYEEEERQRGNFPDRFSGHQFPNYSSELNVNALLLGDSALYLCASSRGTSGYEQYFGPGTRLTVT.

The gene calls are TRBV9 and TRBJ1-2; no definite D call. CDR1 is SGDLS and CDR2 is YYNGEE in the germline V gene. The V end lost 0 bases, the J end lost 8 bases, and 11 bases lay between the germline ends. The CDR3 sequence is 13 residues long. The chain's CDR3 is CASSVEAAEGYTF. For the CDR3, the DNA is TGTGCCAGCAGCGTAGAGGCGGCGGAGGGCTACACCTTC.

The chain links TRBV6-1 to TRBJ2-1; D possibly corresponds to TRBD1 (5 bases). V lost 5 bases and J lost 4, with 9 bases in between. This CDR3 spans 13 amino acids. CDR1 and CDR2 (germline): MNHNS, SASEGT. The CDR3 nucleotides are TGTGCCAGCAGTCCTAGACAGTACAATGAGCAGTTCTTC. This codes for CASSPRQYNEQFF.

The genes are TRBV11-3 and TRBJ2-3; D not certain. Germline V gene lookup returns CDR1 SGHNT and CDR2 YENEEA. This CDR3 has 13 amino acids. Trimming stripped 5 bases from V and 0 bases from J, with 6 bases between. CDR3 coding DNA: TGTGCCAGCAGCGACTCTAGCACAGATACGCAGTATTTT. It is translated as CASSDSSTDTQYF. The whole variable domain, remainder taken from reference TRBV11-3 and TRBJ2-3, is EAGVVQSPRYKIIEKKQPVAFWCNPISGHNTLYWYLQNLGQGPELLIRYENEEAVDDSQLPKDRFSAERLKGVDSTLKIQPAELGDSAVYLCASSDSSTDTQYFGPGTRLTVL.